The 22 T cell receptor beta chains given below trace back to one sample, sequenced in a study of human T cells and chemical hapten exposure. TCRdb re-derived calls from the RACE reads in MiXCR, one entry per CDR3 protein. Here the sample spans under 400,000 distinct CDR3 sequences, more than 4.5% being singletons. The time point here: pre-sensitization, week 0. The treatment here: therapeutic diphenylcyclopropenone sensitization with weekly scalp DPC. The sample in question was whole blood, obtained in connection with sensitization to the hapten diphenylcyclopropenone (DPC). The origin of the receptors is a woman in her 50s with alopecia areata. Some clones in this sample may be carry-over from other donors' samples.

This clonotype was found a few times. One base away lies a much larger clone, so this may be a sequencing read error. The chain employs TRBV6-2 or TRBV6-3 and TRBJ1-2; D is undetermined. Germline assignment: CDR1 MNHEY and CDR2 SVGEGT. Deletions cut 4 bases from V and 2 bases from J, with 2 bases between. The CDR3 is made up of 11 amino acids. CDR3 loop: CASSWNYGYTF. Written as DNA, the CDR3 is TGTGCCAGCAGTTGGAACTATGGCTACACCTTC.

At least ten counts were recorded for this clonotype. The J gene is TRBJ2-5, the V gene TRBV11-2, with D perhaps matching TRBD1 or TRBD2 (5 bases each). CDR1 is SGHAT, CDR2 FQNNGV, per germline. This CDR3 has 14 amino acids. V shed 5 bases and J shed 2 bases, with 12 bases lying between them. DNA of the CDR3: TGTGCCAGCAGCGGTGGGACGGTACAAGAGACCCAGTACTTC. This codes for CASSGGTVQETQYF.

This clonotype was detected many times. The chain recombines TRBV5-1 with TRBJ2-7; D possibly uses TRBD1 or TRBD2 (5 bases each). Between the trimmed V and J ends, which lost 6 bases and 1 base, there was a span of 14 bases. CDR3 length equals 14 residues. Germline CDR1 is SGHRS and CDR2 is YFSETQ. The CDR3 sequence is CASNQGDYSYEQYF. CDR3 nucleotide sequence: TGCGCCAGCAACCAGGGAGACTATTCCTACGAGCAGTACTTC.

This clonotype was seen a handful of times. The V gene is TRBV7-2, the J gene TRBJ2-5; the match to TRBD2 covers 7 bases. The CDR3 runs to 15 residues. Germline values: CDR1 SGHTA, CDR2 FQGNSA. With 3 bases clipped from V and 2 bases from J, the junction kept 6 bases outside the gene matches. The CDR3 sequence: CASSFETSRQETQYF. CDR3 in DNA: TGTGCCAGCAGCTTCGAGACTAGCAGGCAAGAGACCCAGTACTTC.

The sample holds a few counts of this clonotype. CDR3 bases: TGTGCCATCAGTGCCGCGGACGGTAATCAGCCCCAGCATTTT. As protein: CAISAADGNQPQHF. The genes are TRBV10-3 and TRBJ1-5, with D uncertain. The ends were cut back, 4 bases at V and 4 bases at J, with 11 bases in the middle. The CDR3 has 14 residues. CDR1 and CDR2 from the germline V gene are ENHRY and SYGVKD.

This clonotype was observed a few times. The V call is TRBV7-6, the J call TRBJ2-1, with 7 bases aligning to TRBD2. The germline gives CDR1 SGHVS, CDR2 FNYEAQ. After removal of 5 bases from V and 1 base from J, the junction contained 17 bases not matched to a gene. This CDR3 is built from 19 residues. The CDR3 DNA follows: TGTGCCAGCAGCCCCTCAGGCTGGGGCGCTAGCGGTTCCTACAATGAGCAGTTCTTC. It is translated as CASSPSGWGASGSYNEQFF.

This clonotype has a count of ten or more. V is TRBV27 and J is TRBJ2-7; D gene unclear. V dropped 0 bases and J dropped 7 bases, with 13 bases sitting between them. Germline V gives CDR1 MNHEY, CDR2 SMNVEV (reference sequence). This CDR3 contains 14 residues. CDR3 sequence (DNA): TGTGCCAGCAGTTTATCGGCCACCCTCGGGGAGCAGTACTTC. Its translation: CASSLSATLGEQYF.

The CDR3 loop is CASSLRRGKGDTQYF. CDR3 nucleotides: TGTGCCAGCAGCCTAAGACGGGGAAAGGGAGATACGCAGTATTTT. The genes are TRBV3-1 and TRBJ2-3; weak D call: TRBD2 (5 bases). Trimming removed 4 bases at V and 5 bases at J, with 16 bases between. In germline, CDR1 is LGHDT, CDR2 YNNKEL (reference sequence). The CDR3 loop spans 15 amino acids.

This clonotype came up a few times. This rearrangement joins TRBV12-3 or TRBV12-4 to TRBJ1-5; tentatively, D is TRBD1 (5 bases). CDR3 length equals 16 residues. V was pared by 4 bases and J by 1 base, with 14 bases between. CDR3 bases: TGTGCCAGCAGTTCCTTCGGGGGGGTAAGCAATCAGCCCCAGCATTTT. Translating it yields CASSSFGGVSNQPQHF.

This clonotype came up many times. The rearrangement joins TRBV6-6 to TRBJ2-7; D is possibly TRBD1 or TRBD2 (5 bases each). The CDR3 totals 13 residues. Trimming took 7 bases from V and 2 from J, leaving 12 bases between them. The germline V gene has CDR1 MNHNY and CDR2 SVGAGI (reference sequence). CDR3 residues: CASIRDAAYEQYF. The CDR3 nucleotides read TGTGCCAGCATCCGGGACGCAGCCTACGAGCAGTACTTC.

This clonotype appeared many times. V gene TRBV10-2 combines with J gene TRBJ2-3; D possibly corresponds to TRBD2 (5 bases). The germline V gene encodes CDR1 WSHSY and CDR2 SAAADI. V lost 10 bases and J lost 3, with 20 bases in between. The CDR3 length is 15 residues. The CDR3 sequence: CATSLPGGPTDTQYF. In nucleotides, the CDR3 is TGCGCCACCTCACTACCAGGCGGGCCAACAGATACGCAGTATTTT.

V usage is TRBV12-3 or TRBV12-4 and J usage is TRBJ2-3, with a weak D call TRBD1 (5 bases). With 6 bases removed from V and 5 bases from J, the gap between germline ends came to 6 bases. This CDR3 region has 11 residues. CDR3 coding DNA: TGTGCCAGCAGGGGGCGAGATACGCAGTATTTT. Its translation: CASRGRDTQYF.

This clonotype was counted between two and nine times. The CDR3 DNA reads as TGTGCCAGCAGCTCAGAAGGGCAGGGGGGCACTGAAGCTTTCTTT. Its translation is CASSSEGQGGTEAFF. The chain has TRBV5-5 and TRBJ1-1; 7 nucleotides align to TRBD1. CDR1 and CDR2 (germline): SGHKS, YYEKEE (reference sequence). The CDR3 loop spans 15 amino acids. V dropped 3 bases and J dropped 4; count of bases not matched to a gene: 9.

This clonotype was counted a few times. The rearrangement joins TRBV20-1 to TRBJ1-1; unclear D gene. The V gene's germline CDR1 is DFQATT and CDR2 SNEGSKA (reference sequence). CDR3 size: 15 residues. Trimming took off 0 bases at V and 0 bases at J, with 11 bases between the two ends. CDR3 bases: TGCAGTGCTAGAGATCCCGGCAGGATGAACACTGAAGCTTTCTTT. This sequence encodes CSARDPGRMNTEAFF.

CDR3: CAIQGNYGYTF. CDR3 bases: TGTGCCATACAGGGGAACTATGGCTACACCTTC. This chain links TRBV2 with TRBJ1-2, with TRBD1 matching over 7 bases. Trimming removed 10 bases from V and 2 bases from J; junction bases left unmatched: 1. The CDR3 runs 11 residues. Germline V gene sequence: CDR1 SNHLY, CDR2 FYNNEI. Based on the CDR3 plus reference TRBV2 and TRBJ1-2, the full variable domain is EPEVTQTPSHQVTQMGQEVILRCVPISNHLYFYWYRQILGQKVEFLVSFYNNEISEKSEIFDDQFSVERPDGSNFTLKIRSTKLEDSAMYFCAIQGNYGYTFGSGTRLTVV.

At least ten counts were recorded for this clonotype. The CDR3: CASSGSLSSYNEQFF. In nucleotides, the CDR3 is TGTGCCAGTAGCGGTAGCCTGAGCTCCTACAATGAGCAGTTCTTC. J is TRBJ2-1 and V is TRBV19; no clear D. Germline V gene sequence: CDR1 LNHDA, CDR2 SQIVND (reference sequence). The CDR3 loop spans 15 amino acids. V lost 6 bases and J lost 0, with 12 bases in between. Together with reference TRBV19 and TRBJ2-1, the CDR3 gives the full variable domain: DGGITQSPKYLFRKEGQNVTLSCEQNLNHDAMYWYRQDPGQGLRLIYYSQIVNDFQKGDIAEGYSVSREKKESFPLTVTSAQKNPTAFYLCASSGSLSSYNEQFFGPGTRLTVL.

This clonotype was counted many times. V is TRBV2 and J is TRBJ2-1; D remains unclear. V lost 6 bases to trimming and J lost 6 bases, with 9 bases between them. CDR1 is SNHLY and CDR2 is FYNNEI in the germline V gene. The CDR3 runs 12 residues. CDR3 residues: CASSAEGNEQFF. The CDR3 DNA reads TGTGCCAGCAGCGCCGAAGGCAATGAGCAGTTCTTC.

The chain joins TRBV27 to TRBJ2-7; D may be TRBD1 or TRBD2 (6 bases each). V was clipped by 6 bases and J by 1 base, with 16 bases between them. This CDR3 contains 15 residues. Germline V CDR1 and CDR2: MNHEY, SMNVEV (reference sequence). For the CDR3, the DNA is TGTGCCAGCAGCCGGGGGCCAGGGAAATCCTACGAGCAGTACTTC. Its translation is CASSRGPGKSYEQYF.

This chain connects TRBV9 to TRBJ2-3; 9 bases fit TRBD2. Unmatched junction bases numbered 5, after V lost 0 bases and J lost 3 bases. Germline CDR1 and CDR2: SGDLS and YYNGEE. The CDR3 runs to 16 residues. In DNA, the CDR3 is TGTGCCAGCAGCGTAGAAAATAGCGGGAGTACAGATACGCAGTATTTT. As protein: CASSVENSGSTDTQYF.

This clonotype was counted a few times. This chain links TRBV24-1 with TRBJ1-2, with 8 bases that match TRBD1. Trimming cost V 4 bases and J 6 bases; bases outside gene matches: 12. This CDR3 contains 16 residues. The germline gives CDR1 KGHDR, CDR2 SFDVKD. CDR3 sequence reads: CATSDGGQGREDGYTF. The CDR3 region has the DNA TGTGCCACCAGTGACGGTGGACAGGGACGGGAGGATGGCTACACCTTC.

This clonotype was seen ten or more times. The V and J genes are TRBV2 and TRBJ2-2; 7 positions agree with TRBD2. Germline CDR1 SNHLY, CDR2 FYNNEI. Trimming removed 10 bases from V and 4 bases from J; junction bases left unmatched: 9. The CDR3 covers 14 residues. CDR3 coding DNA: TGTGCCACCCACGATCCGGGGGGCACCGGGGAGCTGTTTTTT. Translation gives CATHDPGGTGELFF.

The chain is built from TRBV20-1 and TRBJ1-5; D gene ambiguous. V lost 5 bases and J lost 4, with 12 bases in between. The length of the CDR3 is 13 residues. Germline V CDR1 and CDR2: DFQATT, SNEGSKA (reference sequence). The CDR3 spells CSAHGRENQPQHF. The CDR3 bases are TGCAGTGCTCACGGACGAGAAAATCAGCCCCAGCATTTT.